A selection of T cell receptor beta chains follows, all from one sample in a study of long-term antiretroviral therapy in people with HIV. Some clones are missing from TCRdb's copy, which holds only in-frame ones; the method was immunoSEQ multiplex PCR. The data hold almost 30,000 clones, with about 90% observed a single time. This sample comprised unsorted PBMCs, obtained 3.2 years before starting antiretroviral therapy. The receptors derive from a man aged 50 to 59 with HIV. Both conserved end residues are part of each CDR3.

TRBV4-3,TRBJ1-2,CASSQLSGVGYTF
TRBV5-1,TRBJ2-1,CASSLYLAGASNEQFF
TRBV5-6,TRBJ2-7,CASSPLGGYSYEQYF
TRBV2,TRBJ1-1,CASSSPGQGRTEAFF
TRBV5-4,TRBJ2-3,CASSSLDTQYF
TRBV7-2,TRBJ1-1,CASRLDTEAFF
TRBV5-4,TRBJ2-3,CASSYTLAGGTDTQYF
TRBV5-1,TRBJ1-5,CASSLGELQSDQPQHF
TRBV23-1,TRBJ1-1,CASSQPDGEEGAFF
TRBV29-1,TRBJ2-1,CSVDRRLGNEQFF
TRBV6-5,TRBJ2-5,CASSPGGPGGTQYF
TRBV19,TRBJ2-7,CASSITGFGSYEQYF
TRBV18,TRBJ2-7,CASSPPSKPRIEQYF
TRBV2,TRBJ1-2,CASTPGGGYGYTF
TRBV6-6,TRBJ2-5,CASSPGSPRETQYF
TRBV18,TRBJ1-5,CASSPGSDQPQHF
TRBV27,TRBJ1-2,CASSPGTAVSVNGYTF
TRBV7-2,TRBJ1-5,CASSSRSERPQHF
TRBV19,TRBJ1-5,CASSMWNHGGQPQHF
TRBV14,TRBJ2-7,CASSQTDRYYEQYF
TRBV5-5,TRBJ2-2,CASSAAWGELFF
TRBV7-6,TRBJ1-5,CASSPDRGMGGNQPQHF
TRBV5-1,TRBJ1-1,CASSLYTGNTEAFF
TRBV7-2,TRBJ1-1,CASSPDPGRTEAFF
TRBV18,TRBJ1-6,CASSPIPSSRGNSPLHF
TRBV7-9,TRBJ2-7,CASSPPAGTGGFYEQYF
TRBV29-1,TRBJ1-6,CSVRQGSASPLHF
TRBV27,TRBJ1-4,CASSLWGTGVRKLFF
TRBV10-2,TRBJ1-2,CASSEFNYGYTF
TRBV5-4,TRBJ2-7,CASSEALTYEQYF
TRBV2,TRBJ1-1,CASSVMNTEAFF
TRBV18,TRBJ1-1,CASSRNRGLNTEAFF
TRBV4-3,TRBJ2-1,CASSLFLGPYNEQFF
TRBV10-2,TRBJ1-4,CASSEFRSGGEKLFF
TRBV6-1,TRBJ2-7,CASRGHNSYEQYF
TRBV6-5,TRBJ2-3,CASSYFPGYTDTQYF
TRBV29-1,TRBJ1-2,CSVAPYHGADYGYTF
TRBV7-2,TRBJ1-2,CASIRDGSADYGYTF
TRBV10-1,TRBJ2-7,CASSGSRLAGYNEQYF
TRBV10-3,TRBJ2-7,CAISDDRIQAYEQYF
TRBV11-3,TRBJ2-2,CASSPLGGLNTGELFF
TRBV7-8,TRBJ1-4,CASSLVGGGEKLFF
TRBV6-5,TRBJ2-2,CASIGRGGGELFF
TRBV19,TRBJ2-4,CASSMSGTSRGLAKNIQYF
TRBV5-5,TRBJ1-1,CASSPPDREAFF
TRBV6-5,TRBJ1-1,CASSQGALTEAFF
TRBV6-1,TRBJ2-7,CASSLLAGEAYEQYF
TRBV5-1,TRBJ2-5,CASRASGSPETQYF
TRBV10-3,TRBJ2-7,CAISATGVEQYF
TRBV18,TRBJ1-1,CASSPGFLLNTEAFF
TRBV7-2,TRBJ2-1,CASSLGLAQNEQFF
TRBV9,TRBJ2-3,CASSERPGLAGATTDTQYF
TRBV11-1,TRBJ2-7,CASSLGGQSYEQYF
TRBV18,TRBJ2-7,CASSPNGGSYYEQYF